This T cell receptor beta chain came from a study of blood T cell repertoires in COVID-19 (dated by TCRdb to 2019 to 2021). About the full investigation: Collaborator samples came from the United States, Italy and Spain and covered acute and convalescent phases of COVID-19. The material from the prospective study consisted of cDNA or gDNA derived from T cells, B-cell-depleted T cells, or PBMCs. The dataset comprised deeply sampled blood TCRbeta repertoires from subjects exposed to, actively infected with, or recovered from COVID-19. The repertoires were released in a freely available public database meant as a resource for research on the immune response to SARS-CoV-2. The samples were drawn from the first 160 participants of the ongoing ImmuneRACE study and from 1,254 subjects provided by 6 global collaborators. The sample metadata nearly always contained a de-identified subject ID, COVID-19 status, age in years and sex. Where HLA class I and class II types were available, the types were taken from metadata supplied by the sample provider, not from assay-based typing.

Another Seattle source contributed samples from volunteer blood donors who had recovered from COVID-19. Each collaborating institution followed its own protocols to collect whole blood in K2EDTA tubes. For TCRbeta analysis, collaborator samples were shipped as frozen whole blood, as isolated PBMCs, or as DNA extracted from either sample type. What the work shows at the level of the full study, not this receptor alone: How much clinical and demographic metadata was included differed by source and by participant, and the metadata was provided uncurated.

The immunoSEQ Assay, a bias-controlled multiplex PCR, was used to amplify TCRbeta CDR3 regions from genomic DNA. The authors' pipeline ran thus. The number of nucleated cells in each sample was estimated by amplification of reference gene primers within the assay. To quantify the absolute abundance of each unique TCRbeta CDR3 rearrangement, sequence reads were collapsed and filtered. For each sample, productive Simpson clonality was calculated as the square root of Simpson's diversity index over productive rearrangements. The table was pulled from immuneACCESS by TCRdb, which kept in-frame rearrangements only. Such tables lose some clones; where checked, under half of the loss comes from unresolved V genes, and the rest has no known cause. D and trimming come from the DNA, and the V and J calls and clone size come from that table. This sample gives under 250,000 clones in total; roughly 84% of them show up just once. The top ten clones comprise 1.5% of the sample.

V ends up 4 bases short and J 10 bases short, with an unmatched junction base count of 10. There are 15 amino acids in the CDR3, from cysteine to phenylalanine inclusive. The sequence is cut down to CDR3 DNA, 45 bases in frame from base 1. In the germline V gene (reference sequence), CDR1 corresponds to SEHNR and CDR2 to FQNEAQ. Only one count was recorded for this clone. Its binding antigen is unknown. There are no base qualities to consult, and no much larger clone falls within one base. The specimen was peripheral blood. This sequence was found in a woman aged 40 to 50 who had recovered from COVID-19. Recombination joined TRBV7-9 with TRBJ1-1; TRBD1 lines up with 12 middle nucleotides. DNA sequence: TGTGCCAGCAGCTCCCACCGGGACAGGGGGCGCGTAGCTTTCTTT. Translated, it gives CASSSHRDRGRVAFF.